This T cell receptor (beta chain) stems from a study of T cell changes during pregnancy in multiple sclerosis. Using immunoSEQ multiplex PCR, the repertoire was profiled, and TCRdb retains in-frame clones only, with some absent. The sample lists 18,000 or so clones, approximately 90% occurring once. The sequencing here drew on CD4+ T cells from peripheral blood mononuclear cells, taken in the first trimester of pregnancy. This sequence was found in a female donor in good health, enrolled as a control in a pregnancy study.

The CDR3 loop reads CASSFVGNEQFF. For the CDR3, the DNA is TGTGCCAGCAGCTTCGTCGGCAATGAGCAGTTCTTC. The V gene is TRBV7-2, the J gene TRBJ2-1; D uncertain. Per the germline V gene, CDR1 is SGHTA and CDR2 is FQGNSA. With 3 bases removed from V and 6 bases from J, the gap between germline ends came to 6 bases. The CDR3 loop spans 12 amino acids.